This entry is about one TCR beta chain. Its antigen is unidentified. For every subset, genomic DNA was evenly distributed across several immunoSEQ plates. Sequencing on ten immunoSEQ deep assay plates was performed for unsorted PBMC DNA. The method was immunoSEQ multiplex PCR; TCRdb's version includes in-frame clones alone and lacks a portion of them. The sample consists of about half a million clones, 70% to 85% of them appearing once. The sample originates from a study of shared clonotypes between healthy human individuals. Trimming left V 2 bases short and J 3 bases short, with 14 bases between. Germline values: CDR1 GTSNPN, CDR2 SVGIG (reference sequence). This CDR3 comprises 14 residues. Study results and limitations: Among donors, clonotype sharing was expected to be affected by sequencing depth.

Source material: PBMCs. The gene calls are TRBV30 and TRBJ2-7; possibly TRBD1 for D (6 bases). The TCR was taken from a woman between 40 and 50 years old in good health. Some clones in this sample may be carry-over from other donors' samples. The CDR3 sequence is CAWSFTGFDYEQYF. CDR3 DNA: TGTGCCTGGAGTTTTACAGGGTTTGACTACGAGCAGTACTTC.